This is a list of T cell receptor beta chains from one sample in a study of PD-L1 blockade in urothelial cancer. Sequenced by immunoSEQ multiplex PCR; TCRdb stores in-frame clones only, minus some. The repertoire holds over 14,000 clones, with 85% to 90% as singletons. The material was PBMCs, obtained around atezolizumab (anti-PD-L1) treatment. Source of these receptors: a man between 65 and 80 years old with urothelial cancer. The CDR3 runs from the conserved cysteine through the conserved F or W. Fields, in order: clone size, D gene, J gene, V gene, CDR3 DNA, CDR3 protein. A D gene is named only where the DNA matches it firmly. Some rows mark clone size as missing; the rest say once, few, many or name a class of expanded clone.

- | TRBD2 | TRBJ2-7 | TRBV29-1 | TGCAGCGTTGGTAGCGGGGGAATCTACGAGCAGTACTTC | CSVGSGGIYEQYF
once | TRBD1 | TRBJ1-1 | TRBV30 | TGTGCCTGGAGTGGAAAGGGACAGGGGGCGCTTCGGAACACTGAAGCTTTCTTT | CAWSGKGQGALRNTEAFF
- | - | TRBJ2-3 | TRBV2 | TGTGCCAGCAAAGCGTCCCACGATACGCAGTATTTT | CASKASHDTQYF
- | TRBD1 | TRBJ1-2 | TRBV6-1 | TGTGCCAGCAGTGGGACAGGGAATGGCTACACCTTC | CASSGTGNGYTF
- | TRBD1 | TRBJ2-6 | TRBV14 | TGTGCCAGCAGCCGGACAGGAATTCCTGGGGCCAACGTCCTGACTTTC | CASSRTGIPGANVLTF
once | TRBD2 | TRBJ2-3 | TRBV2 | TGTGCCAGCAGTGAAGCGTTAGCGGGGTTGGCGCAGTATTTT | CASSEALAGLAQYF
- | TRBD2 | TRBJ2-3 | TRBV14 | TGTGCCAGCCGCATGAGCGGGGGAACCACAGATACGCAGTATTTT | CASRMSGGTTDTQYF
- | TRBD1 | TRBJ2-5 | TRBV14 | TGTGCCAGCAGCCAGACCACAGGGGAAGAGACCCAGTACTTC | CASSQTTGEETQYF
- | - | TRBJ2-6 | TRBV27 | TGTGCCAGCAGCCACCTATCCGGGGCCAACGTCCTGACTTTC | CASSHLSGANVLTF
- | - | TRBJ1-1 | TRBV19 | TGTGCCAGTAGTGATCGGTACCGGACTGAAGCTTTCTTT | CASSDRYRTEAFF
- | - | TRBJ1-1 | TRBV4-2 | TGTGCCAGCAGCCTAACAGACAGGAACACTGAAGCTTTCTTT | CASSLTDRNTEAFF
- | TRBD2 | TRBJ2-5 | TRBV6-1 | TGTGCCAGCAGATCTTGGACTAGCGCGCGGGCGGCCCAGTACTTC | CASRSWTSARAAQYF
- | - | TRBJ1-2 | TRBV6-1 | TGTGCCAGCAGGGGGGGTACCTTC | CASRGGTF
- | TRBD1 | TRBJ1-4 | TRBV5-5 | TGTGCCAGCAGCTTGGCCGAGTCAGGGGGACGAGAAAAACTGTTTTTT | CASSLAESGGREKLFF
- | TRBD1 | TRBJ2-6 | TRBV5-1 | TGCGCCAGCAGCTTTGTGACAGGGCTCTCCCCTGGGGCCAACGTCCTGACTTTC | CASSFVTGLSPGANVLTF
few | - | TRBJ2-7 | TRBV5-1 | TGCGCCAGCAGCTCGAGGGTCGGGAACGAGCAGTACTTC | CASSSRVGNEQYF
- | TRBD1 | TRBJ1-2 | TRBV5-1 | TGCGCCAGCAGCACAGGGACAGGGAATAGCTATGGCTACACCTTC | CASSTGTGNSYGYTF
- | TRBD1 | TRBJ2-5 | TRBV2 | TGTGCCAGCAGTGAACAGGGGGAAGAGACCCAGTACTTC | CASSEQGEETQYF
- | - | TRBJ1-1 | TRBV30 | TGTGCCTGGATACGGGAGAACACTGAAGCTTTCTTT | CAWIRENTEAFF
- | - | TRBJ2-6 | TRBV7-9 | TGTGCCAGTGTGAGCGTCGGCGGGGCCAACGTCCTGACTTTC | CASVSVGGANVLTF
- | - | TRBJ2-4 | TRBV2 | TGTGCCAGCAGCGACAACCAAAACATTCAGTACTTC | CASSDNQNIQYF
- | - | TRBJ1-2 | TRBV6-5 | TGTGCCAGCAGTTCCCCCCGTCGGTTTGGCTACACCTTC | CASSSPRRFGYTF
- | - | TRBJ2-7 | TRBV2 | TGTGCCAGCAGTGAACTTAAACGGGGCGAGCAGTACTTC | CASSELKRGEQYF
once | TRBD2 | TRBJ2-7 | TRBV15 | TGTGCCACCAGACGGGCCGGGGGGGGGTTCAACGAGCAGTACTTC | CATRRAGGGFNEQYF
- | - | TRBJ1-2 | TRBV2 | TGTGCCAGCACGAGGGGAGGGGGCTACACCTTC | CASTRGGGYTF
- | TRBD1 | TRBJ1-4 | TRBV7-2 | TGTGCCAGCAGCGATTACAGGGGAACTAATGAAAAACTGTTTTTT | CASSDYRGTNEKLFF
few | - | TRBJ1-6 | TRBV7-2 | TGTGCCAGCAGCTTGGCCAGGGATTCACCCCTCCACTTT | CASSLARDSPLHF
- | - | TRBJ2-5 | TRBV7-9 | TGTGCCAGCAGCTTAACTACCCGGGAGACCCAGTACTTC | CASSLTTRETQYF
- | - | TRBJ1-6 | TRBV19 | TGTGCCAGTAGTATCGCCGGATGGCAGGGTAATTCACCCCTCCACTTT | CASSIAGWQGNSPLHF
- | - | TRBJ1-2 | TRBV14 | TGTGCCAGCAGCCAAGACCTCCTTTCCCAGGTTGGATGTCGGACCTTC | CASSQDLLSQVGCRTF
- | TRBD2 | TRBJ2-1 | TRBV11-2 | TGTGCCAGCAGCCCTAGCGGGGGGGCCCAAAATGAGCAGTTCTTC | CASSPSGGAQNEQFF
- | TRBD1 | TRBJ2-5 | TRBV18 | TGTGCCAGCTTCGGACAGGGTGAAGAGACGACCCAGTACTTC | CASFGQGEETTQYF
- | - | TRBJ2-7 | TRBV4-2 | TGTGCCAGCAGCCAAGGCAACAGGGCATACGAGCAGTACTTC | CASSQGNRAYEQYF
- | TRBD2 | TRBJ2-1 | TRBV5-6 | TGTGCCAGCAGCTTGAGTCTGGGGGGGTACAATGAGCAGTTCTTC | CASSLSLGGYNEQFF
once | TRBD1 | TRBJ2-2 | TRBV6-1 | TGTGCCAGCATCAGACAGGGGGTGAGAACCGGGGAGCTGTTTTTT | CASIRQGVRTGELFF
- | - | TRBJ1-1 | TRBV19 | TGTGCCAGTAGGCAGGGAGGCGGCACTGAAGCTTTCTTT | CASRQGGGTEAFF
- | TRBD1 | TRBJ1-6 | TRBV6-1 | TGTGCCAGCAGCATCCGGGACAGGGATTTTTCACCCCTCCACTTT | CASSIRDRDFSPLHF
- | - | TRBJ1-2 | TRBV2 | TGTGCCAGCATGCCACAGACAAGCAACTATGGCTACACCTTC | CASMPQTSNYGYTF
- | - | TRBJ2-1 | TRBV7-6 | TGTGCCAGCAGCTTAGCTATCAGGCTTATAGATAATTTTGGTGAGCAGTTCTTC | CASSLAIRLIDNFGEQFF
- | TRBD1 | TRBJ1-4 | TRBV7-2 | TGTGCCAGCAGCCGACAGGGGGCAACTAATGAAAAACTGTTTTTT | CASSRQGATNEKLFF
- | TRBD1 | TRBJ2-7 | TRBV25-1 | TGTGCCAGCAGTGATCCCCTCCCCGGGACAGGGGGCCTCGAGCAGTACTTC | CASSDPLPGTGGLEQYF
- | TRBD1 | TRBJ1-4 | TRBV5-8 | TGTGCCAGCAGCTGGGGACAGCGTGAAAAACTGTTTTTT | CASSWGQREKLFF
- | - | TRBJ2-1 | TRBV6-4 | TGTGCCAGCAGTGAGAGGGACAACGCCTACAATGAGCAGTTCTTC | CASSERDNAYNEQFF
- | TRBD1 | TRBJ1-2 | TRBV6-1 | TGTGCCAGCAGTGAATTAGGGGGCGCCGGCTATGGCTACACCTTC | CASSELGGAGYGYTF
- | - | TRBJ1-6 | TRBV6-5 | TGTGCCACGTCCGCCTCAGGGAACAGTAATTCACCCCTCCACTTT | CATSASGNSNSPLHF
- | - | TRBJ1-2 | TRBV15 | TGTGCCACCAGCAGAGATCGCGGTTCCAACTATGGCTACACCTTC | CATSRDRGSNYGYTF
- | TRBD2 | TRBJ2-1 | TRBV2 | TGTGCCAGCATGTTGGGGTTTAGCGGGGGGGCAAATGAGCAGTTCTTC | CASMLGFSGGANEQFF
- | TRBD2 | TRBJ2-7 | TRBV29-1 | TGCAGCGTTGGAGGCATGGCGGGGACTAACGAGCAGTACTTC | CSVGGMAGTNEQYF
- | TRBD1 | TRBJ2-1 | TRBV19 | TGTGCCAGTAGTTTCTTGACAGGGTACAATGAGCAGTTCTTC | CASSFLTGYNEQFF
- | TRBD1 | TRBJ1-2 | TRBV29-1 | TGCAGCGGCGGACAGGGGGGGGGCTACACCTTC | CSGGQGGGYTF